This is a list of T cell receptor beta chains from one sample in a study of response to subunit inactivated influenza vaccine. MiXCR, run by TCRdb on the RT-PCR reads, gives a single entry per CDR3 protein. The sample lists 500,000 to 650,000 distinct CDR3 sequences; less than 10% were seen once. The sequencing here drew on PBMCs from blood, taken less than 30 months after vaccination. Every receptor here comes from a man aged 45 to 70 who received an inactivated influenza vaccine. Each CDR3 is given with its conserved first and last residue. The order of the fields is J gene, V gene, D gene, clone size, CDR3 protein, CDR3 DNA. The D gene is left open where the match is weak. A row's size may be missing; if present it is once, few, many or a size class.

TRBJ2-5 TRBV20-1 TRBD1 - CSAVQGDSIQETQYF TGCAGTGCTGTACAGGGGGACTCCATACAAGAGACCCAGTACTTC
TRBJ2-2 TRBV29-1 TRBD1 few CSTRDRGLTGELFF TGCAGCACCCGGGACAGGGGGCTGACCGGGGAGCTGTTTTTT
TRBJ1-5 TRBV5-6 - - CASSLSRAKPQHF TGTGCCAGCAGCTTGAGCAGGGCTAAGCCCCAGCATTTT
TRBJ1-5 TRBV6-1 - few CASSDGGWQPQHF TGTGCCAGCAGTGATGGGGGATGGCAGCCCCAGCATTTT
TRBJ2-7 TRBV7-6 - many CASSLAWGRDEYEQYF TGTGCCAGCAGCTTAGCTTGGGGCAGGGACGAATACGAGCAGTACTTC
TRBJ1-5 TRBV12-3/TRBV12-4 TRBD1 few CASSPYGTGANQPQHF TGTGCCAGCAGTCCTTACGGGACAGGGGCCAATCAGCCCCAGCATTTT
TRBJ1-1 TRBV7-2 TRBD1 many CASSSSGGTEAFF TGTGCCAGCAGCTCCTCAGGGGGCACTGAAGCTTTCTTT
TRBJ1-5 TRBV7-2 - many CASSDSYSNQPQHF TGTGCCAGCAGCGACTCCTATAGCAATCAGCCCCAGCATTTT
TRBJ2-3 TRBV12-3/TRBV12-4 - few CASSYEVITDTQYF TGTGCCAGCAGTTACGAGGTTATCACAGATACGCAGTATTTT
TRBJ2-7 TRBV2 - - CASSDEAGPYEQYF TGTGCCAGCAGTGACGAAGCGGGCCCCTACGAGCAGTACTTC
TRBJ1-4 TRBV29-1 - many CSGSGATNEKLFF TGCAGCGGGTCGGGGGCGACTAATGAAAAACTGTTTTTT
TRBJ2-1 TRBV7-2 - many CASSSGFSVYNEQFF TGTGCCAGCAGCTCCGGTTTCTCGGTCTACAATGAGCAGTTCTTC
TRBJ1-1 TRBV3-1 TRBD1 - CASSQRTPGQGWGTEAFF TGTGCCAGCAGCCAGCGGACCCCGGGACAGGGGTGGGGCACTGAAGCTTTCTTT
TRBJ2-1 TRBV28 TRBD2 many CASSLTSEAYNEQFF TGTGCCAGCAGTCTGACTAGCGAGGCCTACAATGAGCAGTTCTTC
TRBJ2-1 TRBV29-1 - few CSVERAPLDEQFF TGCAGCGTTGAGCGGGCCCCCCTGGATGAGCAGTTCTTC
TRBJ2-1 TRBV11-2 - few CASSLARVRLNEQFF TGTGCCAGCAGCTTAGCCAGGGTGAGGCTGAATGAGCAGTTCTTC
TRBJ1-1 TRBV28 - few CASSNSMNTEAFF TGTGCCAGCAGCAACTCGATGAACACTGAAGCTTTCTTT
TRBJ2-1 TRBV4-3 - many CASSQDRRTGYNEQFF TGCGCCAGCAGCCAAGATAGGAGGACTGGTTACAATGAGCAGTTCTTC
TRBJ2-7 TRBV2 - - CASSDRKTGKQYF TGTGCCAGCAGCGATCGGAAAACTGGGAAGCAGTACTTC
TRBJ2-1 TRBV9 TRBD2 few CASSGRSGEAYNEQFF TGTGCCAGCAGCGGACGAAGCGGGGAAGCCTACAATGAGCAGTTCTTC
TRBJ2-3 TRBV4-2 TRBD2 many CASSQGSSGGDLDTQYF TGTGCCAGCAGCCAAGGATCCAGCGGGGGGGATTTAGATACGCAGTATTTT
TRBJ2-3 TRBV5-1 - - CASSLEYRDTDTQYF TGCGCCAGCAGCTTGGAGTACAGGGACACAGATACGCAGTATTTT
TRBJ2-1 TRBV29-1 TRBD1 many CSLAGQGEIGQFF TGCAGCCTTGCAGGACAGGGGGAAATTGGGCAGTTCTTC
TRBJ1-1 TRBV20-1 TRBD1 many CSATGTANTEAFF TGCAGTGCTACCGGGACAGCAAACACTGAAGCTTTCTTT
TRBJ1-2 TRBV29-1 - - CSVEDRGGKKGDYGYTF TGCAGCGTTGAAGATAGAGGGGGGAAGAAGGGCGACTATGGCTACACCTTC
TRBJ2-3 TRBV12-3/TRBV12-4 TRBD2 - CASSFNGGGRTDTQYF TGTGCCAGCAGTTTCAATGGCGGGGGTCGGACAGATACGCAGTATTTT
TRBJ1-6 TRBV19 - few CASQDRPVESPLHF TGTGCCAGCCAAGACAGGCCGGTTGAATCACCCCTCCACTTT
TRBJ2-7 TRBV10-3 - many CAISDGPSTTYEQYF TGTGCCATCAGTGACGGGCCCTCCACGACATACGAGCAGTACTTC
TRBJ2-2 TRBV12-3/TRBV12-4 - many CASSGPGELFF TGTGCCAGCAGCGGTCCCGGGGAGCTGTTTTTT